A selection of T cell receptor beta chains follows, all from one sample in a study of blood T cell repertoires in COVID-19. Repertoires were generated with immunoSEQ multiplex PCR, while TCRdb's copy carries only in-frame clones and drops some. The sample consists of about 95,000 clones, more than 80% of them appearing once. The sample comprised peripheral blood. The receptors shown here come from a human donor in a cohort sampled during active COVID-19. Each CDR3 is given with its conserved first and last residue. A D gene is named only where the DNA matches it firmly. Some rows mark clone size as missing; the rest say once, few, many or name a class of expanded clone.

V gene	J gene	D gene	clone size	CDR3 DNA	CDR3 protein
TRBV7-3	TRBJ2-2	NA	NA	TGTGCCAGCAGCTTAGGGCAGGGGATAAACACCGGGGAGCTGTTTTTT	CASSLGQGINTGELFF
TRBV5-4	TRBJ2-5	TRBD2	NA	TGTGCCAGCAGCTCAAAGACTAGCGGGCTGGAGACCCAGTACTTC	CASSSKTSGLETQYF
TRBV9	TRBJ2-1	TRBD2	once	TGTGCCAGCAGCGTAGTGACTAGCGGTGGCAATGAGCAGTTCTTC	CASSVVTSGGNEQFF
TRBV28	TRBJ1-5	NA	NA	TGTGCCAGCAGCTTGTACAATCAGCCCCAGCATTTT	CASSLYNQPQHF
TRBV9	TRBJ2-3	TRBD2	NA	TGTGCCAGCAGCGTGGGACTAGCGGGAGCCACAGATACGCAGTATTTT	CASSVGLAGATDTQYF
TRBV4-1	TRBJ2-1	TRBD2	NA	TGCGCCAGCAGCCCAATCCCTGGGACTAGCGGGAGGCGGCGGGACAATGAGCAGTTCTTC	CASSPIPGTSGRRRDNEQFF
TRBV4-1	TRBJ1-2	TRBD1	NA	TGCGCCAGCAGCCAAGATCGTTGGCAGGGGGTGGACTATGGCTACACCTTC	CASSQDRWQGVDYGYTF
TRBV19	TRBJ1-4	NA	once	TGTGCCAGTAGTGATGGGGGGACTAATGAAAAACTGTTTTTT	CASSDGGTNEKLFF
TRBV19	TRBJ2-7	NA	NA	TGTGCCAGTAACCGGGAGCGGCCGTCCTCCTACGAGCAGTACTTC	CASNRERPSSYEQYF
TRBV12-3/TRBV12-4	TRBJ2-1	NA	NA	TGTGCCAGCAGAAACTACTTCTACAATGAGCAGTTCTTC	CASRNYFYNEQFF
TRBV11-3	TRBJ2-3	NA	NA	TGTGCCACCCAGTATTCCGAAAGCACAGATACGCAGTATTTT	CATQYSESTDTQYF
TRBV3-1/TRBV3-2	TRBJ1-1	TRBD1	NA	TGTGCCAGCAGCCAAGATGGGGGAGGACAGGGGGCGGTTTACCCAAAGGACACTGAAGCTTTCTTT	CASSQDGGGQGAVYPKDTEAFF
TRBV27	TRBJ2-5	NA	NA	TGTGCCAGCAGTTTATTGGGCAGCCAAGAGACCCAGTACTTC	CASSLLGSQETQYF
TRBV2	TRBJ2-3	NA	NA	TGTGCCAGCAGACCAACTTACACAGATACGCAGTATTTT	CASRPTYTDTQYF
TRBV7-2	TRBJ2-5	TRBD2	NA	TGTGCCAGCAGCTTAGGTTGGGGGGGGGTGTCTGAGACCCAGTACTTC	CASSLGWGGVSETQYF
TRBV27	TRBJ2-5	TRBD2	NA	TGTGCCAGCAGGGTAGCGGGAGGTCTGGGAGAGACCCAGTACTTC	CASRVAGGLGETQYF
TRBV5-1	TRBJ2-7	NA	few	TGCGCCAGCAGCTTGGACAGGGCGAATCTGGACGAGCAGTACTTC	CASSLDRANLDEQYF
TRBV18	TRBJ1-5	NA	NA	TGTGCCAGCTCCGAGGGGGGCAATCAGCCCCAGCATTTT	CASSEGGNQPQHF
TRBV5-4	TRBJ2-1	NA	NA	TGTGCCAGCAGCTGGGGACAGTCGTGGGGGGTCGATGAGCAGTTCTTC	CASSWGQSWGVDEQFF
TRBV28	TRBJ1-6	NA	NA	TGTGCCAGCAGTTTAGGTCAGGGCCAGACCGGCTATAATTCACCCCTCCACTTT	CASSLGQGQTGYNSPLHF
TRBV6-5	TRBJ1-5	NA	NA	TGTGCCAGCATCTTAGTAGGCAGGGGTGATCAGCCCCAGCATTTT	CASILVGRGDQPQHF
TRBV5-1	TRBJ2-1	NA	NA	TGCGCCAGCAGCTTGGGTACTCCGAGTCAGGGTGAGCAGTTCTTC	CASSLGTPSQGEQFF
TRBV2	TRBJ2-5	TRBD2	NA	TGTGCCAGCAGTGAACGGGGGGGTCGAGAGACCCAGTACTTC	CASSERGGRETQYF
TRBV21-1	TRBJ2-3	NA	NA	TGTGCCGTTTTGTGTCCGGGCACAGATACGCAGTATTTT	CAVLCPGTDTQYF
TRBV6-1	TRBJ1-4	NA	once	TGTGCCAGCAGTGATCAGGTAACTAATGAAAAACTGTTTTTT	CASSDQVTNEKLFF
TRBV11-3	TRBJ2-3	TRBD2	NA	TGTGCCAGCAGCTCCGCTTGGGGGGGTTTGGGCGGCACAGATACGCAGTATTTT	CASSSAWGGLGGTDTQYF
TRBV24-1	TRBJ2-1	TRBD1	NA	TGTGCCACCAGTGACACAAGGACAGGGCTGACTGAGCAGTTCTTC	CATSDTRTGLTEQFF